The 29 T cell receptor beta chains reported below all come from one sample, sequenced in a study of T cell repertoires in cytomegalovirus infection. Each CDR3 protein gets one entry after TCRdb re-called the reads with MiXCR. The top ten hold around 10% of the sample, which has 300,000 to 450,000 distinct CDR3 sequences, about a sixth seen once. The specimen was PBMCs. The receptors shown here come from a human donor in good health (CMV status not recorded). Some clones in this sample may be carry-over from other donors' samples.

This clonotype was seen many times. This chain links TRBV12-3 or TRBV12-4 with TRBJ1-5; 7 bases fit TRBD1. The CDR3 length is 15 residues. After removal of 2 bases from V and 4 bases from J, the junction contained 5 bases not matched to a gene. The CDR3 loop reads CASSLRGQSNQPQHF. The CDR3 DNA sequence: TGTGCCAGCAGTTTAAGGGGACAGAGTAATCAGCCCCAGCATTTT.

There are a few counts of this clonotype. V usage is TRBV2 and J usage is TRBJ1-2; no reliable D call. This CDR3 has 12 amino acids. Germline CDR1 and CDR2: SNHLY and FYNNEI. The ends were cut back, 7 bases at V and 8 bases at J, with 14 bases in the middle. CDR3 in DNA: TGTGCCAGCAATCCGATCGGCGGCGGCTACACCTTC. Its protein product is CASNPIGGGYTF.

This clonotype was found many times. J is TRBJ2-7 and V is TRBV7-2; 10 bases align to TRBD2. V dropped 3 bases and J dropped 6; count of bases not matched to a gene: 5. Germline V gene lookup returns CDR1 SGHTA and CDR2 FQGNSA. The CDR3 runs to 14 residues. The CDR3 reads CASSFYPSGSEQYF. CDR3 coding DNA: TGTGCCAGCAGCTTTTATCCTAGCGGGAGCGAGCAGTACTTC.

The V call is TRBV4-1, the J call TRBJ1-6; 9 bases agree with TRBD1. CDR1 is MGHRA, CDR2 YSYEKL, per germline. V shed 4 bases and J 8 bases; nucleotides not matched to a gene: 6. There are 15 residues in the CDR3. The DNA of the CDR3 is TGCGCCAGCAGCCTCGGCAGGACAGGGGATTCACCCCTCCACTTT. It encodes CASSLGRTGDSPLHF.

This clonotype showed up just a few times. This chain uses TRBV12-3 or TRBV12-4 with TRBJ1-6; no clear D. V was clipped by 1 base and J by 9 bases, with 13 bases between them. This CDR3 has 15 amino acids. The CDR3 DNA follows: TGTGCCAGCAGTTTAGGGAGCCCAGCGCCTTCACCCCTCCACTTT. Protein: CASSLGSPAPSPLHF.

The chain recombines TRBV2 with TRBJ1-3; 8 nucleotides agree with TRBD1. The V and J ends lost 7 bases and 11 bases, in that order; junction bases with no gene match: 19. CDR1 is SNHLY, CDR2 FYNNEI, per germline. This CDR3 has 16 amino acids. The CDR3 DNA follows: TGTGCCAGCATGTGGACAGGGTTGAAGACTGGAAAGGCCATATATTTT. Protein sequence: CASMWTGLKTGKAIYF.

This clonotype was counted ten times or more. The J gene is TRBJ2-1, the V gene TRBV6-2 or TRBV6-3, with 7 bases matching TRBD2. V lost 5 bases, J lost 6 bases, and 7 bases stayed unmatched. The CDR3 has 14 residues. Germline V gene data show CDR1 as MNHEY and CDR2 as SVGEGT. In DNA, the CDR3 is TGTGCCAGCAGTACCCCCAGCGGGACCAATGAGCAGTTCTTC. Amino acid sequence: CASSTPSGTNEQFF.

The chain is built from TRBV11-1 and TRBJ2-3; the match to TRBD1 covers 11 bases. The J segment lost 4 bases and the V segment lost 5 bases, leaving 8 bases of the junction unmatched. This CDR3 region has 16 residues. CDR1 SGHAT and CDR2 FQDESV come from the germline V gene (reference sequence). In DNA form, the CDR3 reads TGTGCCAGCAGCCACTGGGACAGGGGGGTCGCAGATACGCAGTATTTT. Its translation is CASSHWDRGVADTQYF.

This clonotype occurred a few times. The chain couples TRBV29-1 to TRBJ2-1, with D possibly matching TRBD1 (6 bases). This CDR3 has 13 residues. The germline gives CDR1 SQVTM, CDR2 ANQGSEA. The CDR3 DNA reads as TGCAGTGAAATCACAGGGTCCTACAATGAGCAGTTCTTC. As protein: CSEITGSYNEQFF.

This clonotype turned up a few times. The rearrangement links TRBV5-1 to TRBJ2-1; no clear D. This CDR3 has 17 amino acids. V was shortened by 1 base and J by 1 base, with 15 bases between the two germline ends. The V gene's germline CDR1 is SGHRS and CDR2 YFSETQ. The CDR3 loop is CASSLSPIGVSYNEQFF. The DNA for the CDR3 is TGCGCCAGCAGCTTGTCCCCGATCGGAGTTTCCTACAATGAGCAGTTCTTC. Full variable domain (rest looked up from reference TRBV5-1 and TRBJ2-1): KAGVTQTPRYLIKTRGQQVTLSCSPISGHRSVSWYQQTPGQGLQFLFEYFSETQRNKGNFPGRFSGRQFSNSRSEMNVSTLELGDSALYLCASSLSPIGVSYNEQFFGPGTRLTVL.

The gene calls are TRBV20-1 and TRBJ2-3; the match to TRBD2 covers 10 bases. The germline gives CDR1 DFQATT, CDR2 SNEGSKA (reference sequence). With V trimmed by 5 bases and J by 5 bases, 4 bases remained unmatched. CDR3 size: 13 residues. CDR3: CSAERGGQDTQYF. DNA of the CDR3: TGCAGTGCTGAGCGGGGGGGCCAAGATACGCAGTATTTT.

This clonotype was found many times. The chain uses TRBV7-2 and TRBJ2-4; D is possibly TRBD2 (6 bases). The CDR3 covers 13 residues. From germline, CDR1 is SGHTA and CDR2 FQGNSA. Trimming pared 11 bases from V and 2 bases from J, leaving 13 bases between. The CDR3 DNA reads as TGTGCCCGGCGATGGGACTCCAAAAACATTCAGTACTTC. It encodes CARRWDSKNIQYF.

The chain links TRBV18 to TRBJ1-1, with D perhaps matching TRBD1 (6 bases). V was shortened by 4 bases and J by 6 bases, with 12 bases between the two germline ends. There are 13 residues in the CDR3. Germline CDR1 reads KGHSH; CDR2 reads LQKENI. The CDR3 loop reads CASSHRVDAEAFF. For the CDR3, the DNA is TGTGCCAGCTCACACAGGGTCGACGCTGAAGCTTTCTTT.

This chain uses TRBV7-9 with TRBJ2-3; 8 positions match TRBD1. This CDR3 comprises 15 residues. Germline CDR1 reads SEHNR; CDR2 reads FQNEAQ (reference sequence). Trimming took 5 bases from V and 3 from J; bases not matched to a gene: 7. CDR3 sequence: CASSPSGGITDTQYF. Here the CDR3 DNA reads TGTGCCAGCAGCCCTTCAGGGGGCATTACAGATACGCAGTATTTT.

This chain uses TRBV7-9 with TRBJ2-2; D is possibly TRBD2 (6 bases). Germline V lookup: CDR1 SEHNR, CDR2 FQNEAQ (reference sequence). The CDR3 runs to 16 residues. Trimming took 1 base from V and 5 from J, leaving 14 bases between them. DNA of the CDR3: TGTGCCAGCAGCTTAGGATATTCGCGGGGAACCGGGGAGCTGTTTTTT. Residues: CASSLGYSRGTGELFF.

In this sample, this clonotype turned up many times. The chain's CDR3 is CASSRLGLASYEQYF. The DNA of the CDR3 is TGTGCCAGCAGCCGCCTCGGGCTAGCGTCCTACGAGCAGTACTTC. J is TRBJ2-7 and V is TRBV7-2; D is perhaps TRBD2 (6 bases). CDR1 is SGHTA and CDR2 is FQGNSA in the germline V gene. V was trimmed by 5 bases and J by 1 base, leaving 15 bases between them. The CDR3 is made up of 15 amino acids.

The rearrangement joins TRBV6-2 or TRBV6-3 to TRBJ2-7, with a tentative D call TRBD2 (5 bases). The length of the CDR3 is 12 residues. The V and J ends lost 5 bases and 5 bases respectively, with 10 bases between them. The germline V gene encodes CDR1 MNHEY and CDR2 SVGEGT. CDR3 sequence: CASSAGFNEQYF. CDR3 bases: TGTGCCAGCAGTGCGGGTTTCAACGAGCAGTACTTC.

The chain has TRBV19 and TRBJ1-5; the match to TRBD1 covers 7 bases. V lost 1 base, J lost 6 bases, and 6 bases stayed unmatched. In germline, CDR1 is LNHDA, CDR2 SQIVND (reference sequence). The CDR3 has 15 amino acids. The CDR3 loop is CASSIGDSPSQPQHF. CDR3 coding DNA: TGTGCCAGTAGTATAGGGGACAGCCCAAGTCAGCCCCAGCATTTT.

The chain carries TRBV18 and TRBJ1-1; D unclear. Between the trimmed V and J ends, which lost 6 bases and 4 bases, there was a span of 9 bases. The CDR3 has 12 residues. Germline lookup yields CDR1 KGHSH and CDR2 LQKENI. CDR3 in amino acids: CASSPYSTEAFF. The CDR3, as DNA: TGTGCCAGCTCGCCTTACTCCACTGAAGCTTTCTTT.

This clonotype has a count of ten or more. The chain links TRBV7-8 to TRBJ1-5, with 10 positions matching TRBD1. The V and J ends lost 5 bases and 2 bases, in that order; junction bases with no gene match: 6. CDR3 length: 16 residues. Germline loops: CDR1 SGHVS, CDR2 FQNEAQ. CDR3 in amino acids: CASSTFGQGGNQPQHF. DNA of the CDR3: TGTGCCAGCAGCACCTTTGGACAGGGGGGCAATCAGCCCCAGCATTTT. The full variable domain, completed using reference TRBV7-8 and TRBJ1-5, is GAGVSQSPRYKVAKRGQDVALRCDPISGHVSLFWYQQALGQGPEFLTYFQNEAQLDKSGLPSDRFFAERPEGSVSTLKIQRTQQEDSAVYLCASSTFGQGGNQPQHFGDGTRLSIL.

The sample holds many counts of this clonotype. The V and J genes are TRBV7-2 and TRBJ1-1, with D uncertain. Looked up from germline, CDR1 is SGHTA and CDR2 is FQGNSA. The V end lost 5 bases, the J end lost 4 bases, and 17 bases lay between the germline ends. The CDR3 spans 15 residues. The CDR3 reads CASSLHPGAGTEAFF. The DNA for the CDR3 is TGTGCCAGCAGCCTTCACCCAGGTGCCGGCACTGAAGCTTTCTTT.

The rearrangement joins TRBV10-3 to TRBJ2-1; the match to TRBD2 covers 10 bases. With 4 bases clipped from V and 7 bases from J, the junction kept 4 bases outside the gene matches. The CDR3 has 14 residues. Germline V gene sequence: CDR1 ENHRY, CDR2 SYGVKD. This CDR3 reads CAISVAGGRNEQFF. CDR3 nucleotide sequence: TGTGCCATCAGTGTAGCGGGGGGTCGGAATGAGCAGTTCTTC.

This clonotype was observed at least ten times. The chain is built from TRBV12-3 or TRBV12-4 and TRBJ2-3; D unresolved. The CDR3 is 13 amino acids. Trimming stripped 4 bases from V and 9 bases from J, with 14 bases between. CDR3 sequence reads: CASSSPVPGTQYF. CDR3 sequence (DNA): TGTGCCAGCAGTTCCCCGGTGCCTGGGACGCAGTATTTT.

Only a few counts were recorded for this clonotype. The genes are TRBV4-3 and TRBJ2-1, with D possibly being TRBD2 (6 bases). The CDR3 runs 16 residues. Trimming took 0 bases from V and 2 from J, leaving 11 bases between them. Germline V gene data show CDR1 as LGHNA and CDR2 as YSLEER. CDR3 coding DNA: TGCGCCAGCAGCCAAGAGTGGGGGGTAACCTACAATGAGCAGTTCTTC. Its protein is CASSQEWGVTYNEQFF.

CDR3 sequence reads: CASSPQAGPQETQYF. CDR3 nucleotide sequence: TGTGCCAGCAGCCCTCAAGCGGGTCCCCAAGAGACCCAGTACTTC. The chain carries TRBV7-2 and TRBJ2-5, with D perhaps matching TRBD2 (6 bases). Germline loops: CDR1 SGHTA, CDR2 FQGNSA. The V end lost 5 bases, the J end lost 1 base, and 14 bases lay between the germline ends. This CDR3 has 15 residues.

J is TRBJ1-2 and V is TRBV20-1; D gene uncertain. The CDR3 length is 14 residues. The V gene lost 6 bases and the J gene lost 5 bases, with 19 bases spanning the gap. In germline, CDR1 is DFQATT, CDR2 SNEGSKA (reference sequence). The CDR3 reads CSAYGRFPSYGYTF. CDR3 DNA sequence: TGCAGTGCCTACGGGCGGTTCCCAAGTTATGGCTACACCTTC.

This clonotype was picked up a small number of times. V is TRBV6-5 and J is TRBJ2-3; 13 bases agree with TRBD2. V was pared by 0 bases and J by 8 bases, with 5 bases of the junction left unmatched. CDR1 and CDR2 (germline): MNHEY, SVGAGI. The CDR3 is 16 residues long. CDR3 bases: TGTGCCAGCAGTTACTCGACTAGCGGGGGGCTTGGTACGCAGTATTTT. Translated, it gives CASSYSTSGGLGTQYF.

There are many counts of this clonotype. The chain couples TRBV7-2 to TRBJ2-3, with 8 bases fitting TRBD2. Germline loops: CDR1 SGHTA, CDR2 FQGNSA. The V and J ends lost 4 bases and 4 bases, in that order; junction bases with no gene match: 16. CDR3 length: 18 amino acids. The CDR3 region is CASSSDVINGGDADTQYF. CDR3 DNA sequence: TGTGCCAGCAGCTCGGACGTGATTAACGGGGGGGATGCAGATACGCAGTATTTT.

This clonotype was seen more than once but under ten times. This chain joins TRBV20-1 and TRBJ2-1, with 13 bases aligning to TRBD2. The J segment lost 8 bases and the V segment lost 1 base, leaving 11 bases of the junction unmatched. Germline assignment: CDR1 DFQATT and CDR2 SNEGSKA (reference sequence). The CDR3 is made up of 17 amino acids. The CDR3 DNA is TGCAGTGCTAGAGCGACTAGCGGGGGGCGTAAGCCCCATGAGCAGTTCTTC. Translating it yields CSARATSGGRKPHEQFF.